A selection of T cell receptor beta chains follows, all from one sample in a study of CD8+ T cells in alopecia areata. The method was immunoSEQ multiplex PCR; TCRdb's version includes in-frame clones alone and lacks a portion of them. The data hold fewer than 150,000 clones, with 65% to 90% observed a single time. The starting material was CD8+ T cells sorted from blood, obtained at week 4, from a patient treated with tofacitinib. The receptors here all came from a human donor with alopecia areata. Each CDR3 is given with its conserved first and last residue. The D gene is left open where the match is weak. Clone size is not always given. Where it is, it says once, few, many or a class for expanded clones.

CASSSSYEQYF TGTGCCAGCAGCTCCAGCTACGAGCAGTACTTC . TRBV5-4 once TRBJ2-7
CASSQYGGAPDTQYF TGCGCCAGCAGCCAATACGGGGGGGCCCCAGATACGCAGTATTTT TRBD2 TRBV4-1 . TRBJ2-3
CASSRGGFEYEQYF TGTGCCAGCAGCCGCGGAGGGTTTGAGTACGAGCAGTACTTC . TRBV7-2 . TRBJ2-7
CASSLYPGGSGEFF TGTGCCAGCAGTTTATACCCCGGCGGTAGCGGGGAGTTCTTC TRBD2 TRBV27 . TRBJ2-1
CASSFSGNEQFF TGTGCCAGCAGCTTCAGTGGTAATGAGCAGTTCTTC . TRBV5-8 . TRBJ2-1
CASSAPGVTYEQYF TGTGCCAGCAGCGCCCCGGGGGTTACCTACGAGCAGTACTTC . TRBV5-4 . TRBJ2-7
CASSQEGTVLTTEAFF TGTGCCAGCAGCCAAGAAGGGACAGTTCTGACCACTGAAGCTTTCTTT TRBD1 TRBV4-2 . TRBJ1-1
CASSFTSGDITDTQYF TGTGCCAGCAGCTTCACTAGCGGGGACATCACAGATACGCAGTATTTT TRBD2 TRBV13 . TRBJ2-3
CASGLAGMETQYF TGTGCCAGCGGGCTAGCGGGTATGGAGACCCAGTACTTC TRBD2 TRBV9 once TRBJ2-5
CASSPGTGGTTDTQYF TGTGCCAGCAGCCCCGGTACAGGGGGCACCACAGATACGCAGTATTTT TRBD1 TRBV5-6 . TRBJ2-3
CSVEEDSSYNEQFF TGCAGCGTTGAAGAAGATTCCTCCTACAATGAGCAGTTCTTC . TRBV29-1 . TRBJ2-1
CASSSIAGGSNEQFF TGCGCCAGCAGCTCTATAGCGGGGGGCTCCAATGAGCAGTTCTTC TRBD2 TRBV4-1 . TRBJ2-1
CASSYTGKTEAFF TGCGCCAGCAGCTACACAGGGAAGACTGAAGCTTTCTTT . TRBV4-3 . TRBJ1-1
CAIREAGMNTEAFF TGTGCCATCAGGGAGGCAGGGATGAACACTGAAGCTTTCTTT . TRBV10-3 . TRBJ1-1
CASSLVTAQADTQYF TGTGCCAGCAGCTTAGTAACAGCCCAGGCAGATACGCAGTATTTT . TRBV7-9 once TRBJ2-3
CAISEPGQGGYEQYF TGTGCCATCAGTGAGCCCGGACAGGGTGGCTACGAGCAGTACTTC TRBD1 TRBV10-3 few TRBJ2-7
CASSPATGELFF TGTGCCAGTAGTCCGGCTACCGGGGAGCTGTTTTTT . TRBV19 . TRBJ2-2
CATSRGEAYEQYF TGTGCCACCAGCAGAGGGGAGGCGTACGAGCAGTACTTC . TRBV15 once TRBJ2-7
CASSSPSTGGDEQFF TGTGCCAGCAGTTCACCCTCCACCGGGGGTGATGAGCAGTTCTTC . TRBV27 few TRBJ2-1
CASSLASSNQPQHF TGTGCCAGCAGCTTGGCGTCCAGCAATCAGCCCCAGCATTTT . TRBV7-9 . TRBJ1-5
CSARITDTQYF TGCAGTGCTAGGATCACAGATACGCAGTATTTT . TRBV20-1 . TRBJ2-3
CASIRMGVAGQETQYF TGTGCCAGCATCCGGATGGGGGTAGCGGGGCAAGAGACCCAGTACTTC TRBD2 TRBV2 . TRBJ2-5
CASAGGYTQYF TGTGCCAGCGCAGGAGGCTATACGCAGTATTTT . TRBV27 . TRBJ2-3
CASSLVRASGTDTQYF TGTGCCAGCAGCTTAGTAAGGGCTAGCGGGACAGATACGCAGTATTTT TRBD2 TRBV7-2 . TRBJ2-3
CATPRGVTGDAFF TGTGCCACCCCACGGGGGGTAACAGGGGACGCTTTCTTT TRBD1 TRBV2 . TRBJ1-1
CSVVPATEAFF TGCAGCGTTGTCCCGGCTACTGAAGCTTTCTTT . TRBV29-1 once TRBJ1-1
CASSFGTGVDEQFF TGCGCCAGCAGCTTTGGGACAGGGGTCGATGAGCAGTTCTTC TRBD1 TRBV5-1 . TRBJ2-1
CASSLTSEQYF TGTGCCAGCAGCCTTACATCCGAGCAGTACTTC . TRBV6-5 . TRBJ2-7
CASSFQGPNTEAFF TGCGCCAGCAGCTTCCAGGGACCTAACACTGAAGCTTTCTTT . TRBV5-1 . TRBJ1-1
CASTPGGFEQFF TGTGCCAGCACCCCCGGTGGGTTTGAGCAGTTCTTC . TRBV6-5 . TRBJ2-1
CASSYGIGYTF TGTGCCAGCAGTTACGGGATTGGCTACACCTTC . TRBV6-5 . TRBJ1-2
CASSLAGLGLHEQFF TGCGCCAGCAGCCTGGCCGGACTAGGTTTGCATGAGCAGTTCTTC TRBD2 TRBV5-1 . TRBJ2-1
CASSYSVRAGQETQYF TGTGCCAGCAGTTACTCGGTCAGGGCGGGTCAAGAGACCCAGTACTTC . TRBV6-5 . TRBJ2-5
CASSQGGTSNEQFF TGTGCCAGCAGCCAAGGGGGTACCAGCAATGAGCAGTTCTTC . TRBV5-6 once TRBJ2-1
CASSYLRSGQETQYF TGTGCCAGCAGTTACCTTCGATCCGGCCAAGAGACCCAGTACTTC . TRBV6-5 . TRBJ2-5
CASSHRTGGYEQYF TGTGCCAGCAGCCACCGGACAGGAGGCTACGAGCAGTACTTC TRBD1 TRBV7-9 . TRBJ2-7
CASSYSAGSLGETQYF TGTGCCAGCAGTTACTCGGCAGGCTCGCTGGGGGAGACCCAGTACTTC . TRBV6-5 once TRBJ2-5
CSVETKGPGEQYF TGCAGCGTTGAGACTAAGGGGCCGGGGGAGCAGTACTTC . TRBV29-1 . TRBJ2-7
CASSVTTYEQYF TGTGCCAGCAGCGTTACCACCTACGAGCAGTACTTC . TRBV7-2 . TRBJ2-7
CASSFGTSGVEEQYF TGTGCCAGCAGCTTTGGGACTAGCGGGGTAGAGGAGCAGTACTTC TRBD2 TRBV4-2 once TRBJ2-7
CASSHGSRELFF TGTGCCAGCAGCCATGGGTCCCGGGAGCTGTTTTTT . TRBV14 once TRBJ2-2